This T cell receptor (beta chain) was captured in a study of response to subunit inactivated influenza vaccine. The CDR3 sequence is 15 residues long. MiXCR, applied by TCRdb to the RT-PCR reads, yields one record per CDR3 protein. The sample includes 450,000 to 500,000 distinct CDR3 sequences, over 9.5% of them seen just once. The gene calls are TRBV21-1 and TRBJ2-7. TRBV21-1 is a listed pseudogene. This sequence originates from a man aged 45-65 years who received an inactivated influenza vaccine. The source was PBMCs from blood, collected roughly 47 days after vaccination. The CDR3, as DNA: TGTGCCAGCAGCATAAGCCAACCTGGGTCCTACGAGCAGTACTTC. This gives the protein CASSISQPGSYEQYF.